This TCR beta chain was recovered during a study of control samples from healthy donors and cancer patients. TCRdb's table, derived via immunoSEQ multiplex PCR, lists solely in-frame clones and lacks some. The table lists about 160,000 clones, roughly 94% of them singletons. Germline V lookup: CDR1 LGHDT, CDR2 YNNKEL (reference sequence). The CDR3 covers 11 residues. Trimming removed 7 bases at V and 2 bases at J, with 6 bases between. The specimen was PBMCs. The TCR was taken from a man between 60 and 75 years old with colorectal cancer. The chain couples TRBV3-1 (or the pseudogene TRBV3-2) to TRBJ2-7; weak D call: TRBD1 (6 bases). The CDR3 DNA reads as TGTGCCAGCAAGGGGGCCTACGAGCAGTACTTC. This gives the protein CASKGAYEQYF.